The clone carrying this TCR beta chain has only one observation. TCRdb's table, derived via immunoSEQ multiplex PCR, lists solely in-frame clones and lacks some. Among 160,000 or so clones listed, 96% were seen once. The data originate from a study of control samples from healthy donors and cancer patients. Losses at the gene ends were 4 bases for V and 2 bases for J; bases not matched to a gene: 6. CDR3 length equals 15 residues. Germline V gene sequence: CDR1 KGHSY, CDR2 FQNENV. This receptor was taken from a young woman in good health. The V gene is TRBV16, the J gene TRBJ2-3; the match to TRBD1 covers 7 bases. The sequencing sample was made of blood. This chain's CDR3 is CASSLGTESTDTQYF. DNA for the CDR3: TGTGCCAGCAGCCTTGGGACAGAATCCACAGATACGCAGTATTTT.